This section outlines one T cell receptor beta chain sequence together with its context. Enrolment of Seattle patients took place during active infection, and they were followed longitudinally. The CDR3 totals 15 residues. V dropped 5 bases and J dropped 0 bases, with 14 bases sitting between them. Germline lookup yields CDR1 PRHDT and CDR2 FYEKMQ (reference sequence). This record belongs to a study of blood T cell repertoires in COVID-19. Across the whole study: The origin of the acute and convalescent COVID-19 samples was the United States, Italy and Spain. T cells, B-cell-depleted T cells, or PBMCs provided the cDNA or gDNA that served as material.

In the original processing: Amplification from reference gene primers served as the basis for estimated nucleated cell counts. The repertoire was sequenced with immunoSEQ multiplex PCR; TCRdb's copy has only in-frame clones and lacks some. From that table come the V and J calls and clone size; the DNA was used to work out D and trimming. The table includes 200,000 to 250,000 clones, 83% detected once. Material: peripheral blood. The V and J genes are TRBV13 and TRBJ2-7; possible D gene TRBD2, 8 bases. This TCR was recovered from a woman between 25 and 40 years old with COVID-19, enrolled during active disease. CDR3 nucleotides: TGTGCCAGCAGCGTCGGGAGGGGGCGCTCCTACGAGCAGTACTTC. It specifies CASSVGRGRSYEQYF.